Below are 31 T cell receptor beta chains sequenced from a single sample in a study of CD8+CD57+ T cells in acquired aplastic anemia. Sequencing involved patients with CD8+CD57+ cell expansion previously shown by flow cytometry. Using genomic DNA as the template, TCR beta VDJ and CDR3 profiling was carried out. TCRdb processed the reads anew with MiXCR; each CDR3 protein has one entry. The repertoire has some 160,000 distinct CDR3 sequences, around half of them found once; the top ten carry around 3%. Sequencing was carried out using sorted CD4+, CD8+, or CD8+CD57+ T cells (not recorded which) from PBMCs. The source is a human donor with aplastic anemia.

This chain connects TRBV6-1 to TRBJ2-1, with 9 nucleotides matching TRBD1. This CDR3 is built from 15 residues. The ends lost 5 bases at V and 8 bases at J; junction bases unmatched: 10. Germline V gene lookup returns CDR1 MNHNS and CDR2 SASEGT. CDR3 coding DNA: TGTGCCAGCAGTCTTCGAGACAGGGGGGGAGATGAGCAGTTCTTC. Its translation is CASSLRDRGGDEQFF.

The chain carries TRBV6-1 and TRBJ1-1, with 9 bases fitting TRBD1. Germline CDR1 reads MNHNS; CDR2 reads SASEGT. This CDR3 is built from 12 residues. V was clipped by 6 bases and J by 6 bases; unmatched bases: 2. The CDR3 protein is CASRDRGAEAFF. The CDR3 DNA sequence: TGTGCCAGCAGGGACAGGGGCGCTGAAGCTTTCTTT.

V gene TRBV27 combines with J gene TRBJ2-7; 9 bases align to TRBD1. The germline gives CDR1 MNHEY, CDR2 SMNVEV (reference sequence). CDR3 size: 14 residues. V lost 8 bases, J lost 4 bases, and 9 bases stayed unmatched. The CDR3 loop reads CASGGQGSGYEQYF. In nucleotides, the CDR3 is TGTGCCAGCGGTGGACAGGGGAGCGGTTACGAGCAGTACTTC.

There are many counts of this clonotype. V is TRBV7-2 and J is TRBJ2-7, with D possibly being TRBD2 (6 bases). The germline V gene encodes CDR1 SGHTA and CDR2 FQGNSA. This CDR3 spans 14 amino acids. Trimming left V 5 bases short and J 1 base short, with 12 bases between. The CDR3 DNA reads as TGTGCCAGCAGCCCCCGACGGGGGTCCTACGAGCAGTACTTC. The encoded protein is CASSPRRGSYEQYF.

This clonotype has a count of ten or more. The chain carries TRBV19 and TRBJ2-5, with 13 bases fitting TRBD2. This CDR3 has 18 residues. V shed 4 bases and J 5 bases; nucleotides not matched to a gene: 13. Germline assignment: CDR1 LNHDA and CDR2 SQIVND (reference sequence). The CDR3 DNA reads TGTGCCAGTAGTACAAGAGTGACTAGCGGGAGGCGAGGCGAGACCCAGTACTTC. Residues: CASSTRVTSGRRGETQYF.

The chain is built from TRBV2 and TRBJ1-2; no firm D call. Deletions cut 6 bases from V and 2 bases from J, with 13 bases between. Germline V gene sequence: CDR1 SNHLY, CDR2 FYNNEI. The CDR3 has 14 amino acids. The chain's CDR3 is CASRRAERNYGYTF. In DNA, the CDR3 is TGTGCCAGCAGACGGGCGGAACGAAACTATGGCTACACCTTC.

This rearrangement joins TRBV7-2 to TRBJ2-2; D gene unclear. There are 13 residues in the CDR3. CDR1 and CDR2 from the germline V gene are SGHTA and FQGNSA. V was shortened by 2 bases and J by 0 bases, with 1 base between the two germline ends. The CDR3, as DNA: TGTGCCAGCAGCTTACCGAACACCGGGGAGCTGTTTTTT. Its protein is CASSLPNTGELFF.

The chain has TRBV9 and TRBJ2-5; no clear D gene. V gave up 3 bases and J gave up 7 bases, with 13 bases separating them. The CDR3 is 13 amino acids. In germline, CDR1 is SGDLS, CDR2 YYNGEE. CDR3 amino acids: CASSGDGLGTQYF. The CDR3 DNA is TGTGCCAGCAGCGGGGATGGCTTAGGGACCCAGTACTTC. The full variable domain, in which reference TRBV9 and TRBJ2-5 provide the parts outside the CDR3, is DSGVTQTPKHLITATGQRVTLRCSPRSGDLSVYWYQQSLDQGLQFLIQYYNGEERAKGNILERFSAQQFPDLHSELNLSSLELGDSALYFCASSGDGLGTQYFGPGTRLLVL.

V is TRBV10-3 and J is TRBJ2-1, with 9 positions matching TRBD1. CDR3 length equals 16 residues. CDR1 is ENHRY, CDR2 SYGVKD, per germline. Losses at the gene ends were 4 bases for V and 4 bases for J; bases not matched to a gene: 8. For the CDR3, the DNA is TGTGCCATCAGTGTTCCCGGGACAGGGATATACAATGAGCAGTTCTTC. Its translation: CAISVPGTGIYNEQFF.

This clonotype occurred once. The CDR3 reads CASSLIGDEQFF. In nucleotides, the CDR3 is TGTGCCAGCAGCTTGATAGGGGATGAGCAGTTCTTC. The genes are TRBV7-2 and TRBJ2-1, with a possible D match to TRBD1 (5 bases). The germline V and J ends were trimmed by 3 bases and 8 bases, with 8 bases remaining between them. This CDR3 contains 12 residues. Germline V gene sequence: CDR1 SGHTA, CDR2 FQGNSA.

This clonotype showed up many times. The V gene is TRBV5-1, the J gene TRBJ2-1, with TRBD1 matching over 9 bases. This CDR3 has 14 amino acids. The V and J ends lost 3 bases and 13 bases, in that order; junction bases with no gene match: 11. Germline CDR1 and CDR2: SGHRS and YFSETQ. CDR3 in DNA: TGCGCCAGCAGCTCAGATTACAGGGGGCAGATTCAGTTCTTC. Protein: CASSSDYRGQIQFF.

This clonotype occurred many times. This sequence joins TRBV7-9 and TRBJ2-3, with 9 bases that match TRBD2. The V and J ends lost 11 bases and 4 bases, in that order; junction bases with no gene match: 16. CDR3 length: 16 amino acids. Germline lookup yields CDR1 SEHNR and CDR2 FQNEAQ (reference sequence). For the CDR3, the DNA is TGTGCCCTATCTTTATTAGCGGGAGAACCTCCAGATACGCAGTATTTT. This encodes CALSLLAGEPPDTQYF.

The chain recombines TRBV2 with TRBJ2-1, with D tentatively TRBD2 (5 bases). CDR1 is SNHLY and CDR2 is FYNNEI in the germline V gene. V gave up 10 bases and J gave up 9 bases, with 13 bases separating them. The CDR3 sequence is 11 residues long. The CDR3 is CAITSGVEQFF. The CDR3 DNA sequence: TGTGCCATTACCAGCGGAGTTGAGCAGTTCTTC.

This clonotype was detected many times. The chain carries TRBV5-1 and TRBJ2-3; TRBD2 aligns across 8 bases. This CDR3 has 15 amino acids. With V trimmed by 2 bases and J by 5 bases, 7 bases remained unmatched. In germline, CDR1 is SGHRS, CDR2 YFSETQ. CDR3 in amino acids: CASSLSGTRVDTQYF. DNA for the CDR3: TGCGCCAGCAGCTTATCCGGGACTAGAGTAGATACGCAGTATTTT.

Note on this clonotype: The conserved phenylalanine or tryptophan is not found at the CDR3 terminus, so this likely reflects a read error. V usage is TRBV24-1 and J usage is TRBJ2-3; D is unclear. Trimming stripped 5 bases from V and 4 bases from J, with 6 bases between. Germline V lookup: CDR1 KGHDR, CDR2 SFDVKD. The CDR3 loop spans 12 amino acids. The CDR3 bases are TGTGCCACCAGTGGTGGGGCAGATACGCAGTATTCT. It is translated as CATSGGADTQYS.

In its sample, this clonotype was seen many times. The V and J genes are TRBV6-4 and TRBJ2-3; unclear D gene. The CDR3 length is 15 residues. Trimming left V 4 bases short and J 2 bases short, with 13 bases between. Germline CDR1 is MRHNA and CDR2 is SNTAGT. The CDR3 protein is CASSGRTISTDTQYF. Written as DNA, the CDR3 is TGTGCCAGCAGTGGGCGAACCATCTCCACAGATACGCAGTATTTT.

The chain uses TRBV25-1 and TRBJ2-5; 10 bases line up with TRBD2. The V and J ends lost 4 bases and 1 base, in that order; junction bases with no gene match: 6. Germline CDR1 is MGHDK and CDR2 is SYGVNS. The CDR3 runs to 16 residues. CDR3: CASSVRTSGTQETQYF. In DNA, the CDR3 is TGTGCCAGCAGTGTAAGGACTAGCGGTACCCAAGAGACCCAGTACTTC.

The chain links TRBV11-2 to TRBJ2-2; no definite D call. The length of the CDR3 is 13 residues. V lost 0 bases, J lost 4 bases, and 3 bases lay in between. Germline CDR1 and CDR2: SGHAT and FQNNGV. The CDR3 reads CASSLDTTGELFF. The CDR3 nucleotides read TGTGCCAGCAGCTTAGACACCACCGGGGAGCTGTTTTTT.

Notes on this clonotype: This could be a read error, since a much larger clone is one nucleotide away. As DNA, the CDR3 is TGTGCCAGCAGTTTGACGGGACCCTCTGGGGCCAACGTCCTGGCTTTC. Translated: CASSLTGPSGANVLAF. V usage is TRBV12-3 or TRBV12-4 and J usage is TRBJ2-6; possibly TRBD1 or TRBD2 for D (5 bases each). CDR3 length: 16 amino acids.

This clonotype was observed many times. This sequence joins TRBV4-2 and TRBJ2-3; 9 bases are shared with TRBD2. CDR1 is LGHNA, CDR2 YNFKEQ, per germline. The CDR3 contains 17 residues. V shed 5 bases, J shed 3 bases, and the junction held 12 bases outside the gene matches. The CDR3, as DNA: TGTGCCAGCAGCAGGTTCGGGGGCGGGAGGGCGACAGATACGCAGTATTTT. It specifies CASSRFGGGRATDTQYF.

The rearrangement links TRBV10-3 to TRBJ1-6; D may be TRBD1 (6 bases). Looked up from germline, CDR1 is ENHRY and CDR2 is SYGVKD. The CDR3 covers 12 residues. V shed 10 bases and J shed 10 bases, with 14 bases lying between them. The CDR3 coding sequence is TGTGCCACCGGACAGCCGGGATCACCCCTCCACTTT. Translated, it gives CATGQPGSPLHF.

The J gene is TRBJ2-4, the V gene TRBV19; TRBD1 matches at 8 bases. V lost 3 bases to trimming and J lost 2 bases; unmatched junction nucleotides: 6. The CDR3 loop spans 16 amino acids. The germline CDR1 and CDR2 sequences are LNHDA and SQIVND (reference sequence). The CDR3: CASSIRTGSSKNIQYF. The CDR3 DNA is TGTGCCAGTAGTATCAGGACAGGGTCGTCCAAAAACATTCAGTACTTC. The full variable domain, in which reference TRBV19 and TRBJ2-4 provide the parts outside the CDR3, is DGGITQSPKYLFRKEGQNVTLSCEQNLNHDAMYWYRQDPGQGLRLIYYSQIVNDFQKGDIAEGYSVSREKKESFPLTVTSAQKNPTAFYLCASSIRTGSSKNIQYFGAGTRLSVL.

This chain joins TRBV20-1 and TRBJ2-1; D is unclear. The CDR3 is made up of 13 amino acids. The germline gives CDR1 DFQATT, CDR2 SNEGSKA (reference sequence). V was trimmed by 4 bases and J by 0 bases, leaving 7 bases between them. The CDR3 DNA reads TGCAGTGCTACTAAGAGCTCCTACAATGAGCAGTTCTTC. Amino acids: CSATKSSYNEQFF.

The chain couples TRBV2 to TRBJ2-7; 8 nucleotides agree with TRBD1. Per the germline V gene, CDR1 is SNHLY and CDR2 is FYNNEI. This CDR3 spans 14 amino acids. V lost 4 bases to trimming and J lost 3 bases; unmatched junction nucleotides: 5. The CDR3 loop reads CASSGTGLGYEQYF. In nucleotides, the CDR3 is TGTGCCAGCAGTGGGACAGGGCTCGGCTACGAGCAGTACTTC.

The chain is built from TRBV24-1 and TRBJ2-3, with D unclear. V dropped 4 bases and J dropped 4 bases, with 11 bases sitting between them. CDR3 length equals 14 residues. CDR1 is KGHDR and CDR2 is SFDVKD in the germline V gene. CDR3 protein: CATSDYAPADTQYF. In nucleotides, the CDR3 is TGTGCCACCAGTGACTACGCGCCGGCAGATACGCAGTATTTT.

V gene TRBV5-1 combines with J gene TRBJ2-7; D is unresolved. The CDR3 is 11 amino acids. Germline V gives CDR1 SGHRS, CDR2 YFSETQ. V was cut by 5 bases and J by 6 bases, with 9 bases left in between. CDR3 protein: CASSGVSEQYF. CDR3 nucleotide sequence: TGCGCCAGCAGTGGTGTATCCGAGCAGTACTTC.

V gene TRBV29-1 combines with J gene TRBJ2-1; TRBD2 aligns across 14 bases. Germline V CDR1 and CDR2: SQVTM, ANQGSEA. J lost 8 bases, V lost 7 bases, and 7 bases had no gene match. The CDR3 extends over 14 amino acids. The CDR3 is CSELRLAGGDEQFF. CDR3 bases: TGCAGCGAGCTTAGACTAGCGGGAGGGGATGAGCAGTTCTTC.

With regard to this clonotype: This may be a read error: a much more frequent sequence differs by one nucleotide. The V and J genes are TRBV5-8 and TRBJ1-5; D gene unclear. Germline-derived CDR1 and CDR2 are SGHTS and YDEGEE. The CDR3 covers 15 residues. CDR3 nucleotides: TGTGCCAGCAGCTCACGGACTAGTTTTAATCGGCCCCAGCATTTT. This gives the protein CASSSRTSFNRPQHF.

V usage is TRBV25-1 and J usage is TRBJ2-7; maybe TRBD2 (6 bases). CDR1 is MGHDK and CDR2 is SYGVNS in the germline V gene. Trimming stripped 3 bases from V and 3 bases from J, with 12 bases between. The CDR3 runs 14 residues. CDR3 in DNA: TGTGCCAGCAGTGACCAGACTAGAGGCTACGAGCAGTACTTC. This encodes CASSDQTRGYEQYF.

The CDR3 region has the DNA TGTGCCAGTAGTATACGCCAGAATAATTCACCCCTCCACTTT. Protein: CASSIRQNNSPLHF. The rearrangement uses TRBV19 and TRBJ1-6; D not certain. Germline V gives CDR1 LNHDA, CDR2 SQIVND (reference sequence). V was pared by 2 bases and J by 5 bases, with 7 bases between. The CDR3 has 14 amino acids.

This clonotype was counted between two and nine times. J is TRBJ1-1 and V is TRBV10-3; 11 bases line up with TRBD1. CDR1 ENHRY and CDR2 SYGVKD come from the germline V gene. This CDR3 spans 13 amino acids. The junction had 1 base not matched to a gene; V was cut back by 9 bases and J by 1 base. The CDR3 is CAIGQGANTEAFF. The CDR3 region has the DNA TGTGCCATTGGACAGGGGGCGAACACTGAAGCTTTCTTT.